Listed here is a single T cell receptor beta chain. What it recognizes is unknown. This entry belongs to a study of shared clonotypes between healthy human individuals. Study details: Those who served as donors were a couple of women and a few men between the ages of 18 and 49. Study conclusions and caveats: Clonotypes which were not shared had lower generation probabilities than clonotypes that all four donors shared.

Splitting of each subset's genomic DNA was done evenly across several immunoSEQ plates. TCRdb's copy holds only in-frame clones and misses some; the assay was immunoSEQ multiplex PCR. The data contain roughly 1 million clones, 70% to 80% of them seen just once; the ten biggest clones take up approximately 1.5%. The CDR3 totals 15 residues. Trimming took off 4 bases at V and 4 bases at J, with 17 bases between the two ends. Germline lookup yields CDR1 MGHRA and CDR2 YSYEKL. This chain joins TRBV4-1 and TRBJ2-7; weak D call: TRBD2 (7 bases). The clonotype was recovered from a man aged 18-30 years in good health. What was sequenced was memory CD4+ T cells sorted from blood. Specified subset: CD45RA-negative fraction. The CDR3 spells CASSPPTGGFYEQYF. The CDR3 nucleotides are TGCGCCAGCAGCCCCCCAACGGGGGGCTTTTACGAGCAGTACTTC.